This TCR beta chain emerged from a study of radiotherapy plus CTLA-4 blockade in lung cancer. Study background: There were objective responses in approximately 20% of patients, and roughly 32% had disease control. Study-wide results and caveats: Early clone dynamics of blood T cells, plus interferon-beta, reportedly predicted response best.

Some clones are missing from TCRdb's copy, which holds only in-frame ones; the method was immunoSEQ multiplex PCR. The table shows approximately 94,000 clones, with 80% to 85% occurring only once. Chemo-refractory metastatic non-small-cell lung cancer patients underwent focal radiation alongside CTLA-4 blockade with ipilimumab. On this clone: Its antigen is currently unknown.

V lost 0 bases to trimming and J lost 2 bases, with 5 bases between them. CDR3 length: 13 amino acids. Germline lookup yields CDR1 SGHVS and CDR2 FNYEAQ. The chain recombines TRBV7-6 with TRBJ2-7; D not certain. Sequencing used peripheral blood, obtained from a patient treated with radiotherapy plus ipilimumab. The sequence came from a human donor with non-small cell lung cancer that progressed on radiotherapy plus ipilimumab. The CDR3 loop is CASSLAETYEQYF. CDR3 bases: TGTGCCAGCAGCTTAGCAGAAACCTACGAGCAGTACTTC.